This TCR beta chain was retrieved from a study of blood T cell repertoires in COVID-19. Study-level background: Nucleic acid was either cDNA or gDNA, and it came from T cells, B-cell-depleted T cells, or PBMCs.

Assay: immunoSEQ multiplex PCR; the TCRdb copy retains only in-frame clones and omits some. The data show around 250,000 clones, roughly 86% seen once. The germline V and J ends were trimmed by 5 bases and 0 bases, with 13 bases remaining between them. This CDR3 region has 14 residues. CDR1 is GTSNPN, CDR2 SVGIG, per germline (reference sequence). The J gene is TRBJ1-1, the V gene TRBV30; the D gene is possibly TRBD1 (6 bases). This clonotype originated in a man in his forties or fifties with active or convalescent COVID-19. The sequencing sample was made of peripheral blood. CDR3 amino acids: CAWAMTGLNTEAFF. CDR3 nucleotides: TGTGCCTGGGCCATGACAGGCCTGAACACTGAAGCTTTCTTT. Full variable domain (remainder filled in from reference TRBV30 and TRBJ1-1): SQTIHQWPATLVQPVGSPLSLECTVEGTSNPNLYWYRQAAGRGLQLLFYSVGIGQISSEVPQNLSASRPQDRQFILSSKKLLLSDSGFYLCAWAMTGLNTEAFFGQGTRLTVV.